These 20 T cell receptor beta chains were sequenced from one sample in a study of Graves' ophthalmopathy and Graves' hyperthyroidism. The authors amplified TCR beta CDR3 regions from RNA transcripts. In the first round, RT-PCR was carried out with HTBI primers, and a multiplex PCR formed the second round. A single record per CDR3 protein comes from TCRdb applying MiXCR to the multiplex PCR reads. The sample contains a few hundred thousand distinct CDR3 sequences, under 25% of which appear only once. The sequenced sample consisted of peripheral blood. These receptors all come from a woman younger than 30 with stable Graves' hyperthyroidism.

Many counts were recorded for this clonotype. The chain is built from TRBV11-2 and TRBJ2-7; D is unresolved. Germline loops: CDR1 SGHAT, CDR2 FQNNGV. V gave up 0 bases and J gave up 10 bases, with 7 bases separating them. The CDR3 spans 11 residues. The CDR3 loop reads CASSLEVGQYF. The DNA of the CDR3 is TGTGCCAGCAGCTTAGAAGTTGGACAGTACTTC.

The gene calls are TRBV20-1 and TRBJ2-7; D is undetermined. Trimming took off 3 bases at V and 3 bases at J, with 9 bases between the two ends. Germline CDR1 reads DFQATT; CDR2 reads SNEGSKA (reference sequence). CDR3 size: 12 residues. CDR3 sequence (DNA): TGCAGTGCTAGGCTGGAGAGCTACGAGCAGTACTTC. This gives the protein CSARLESYEQYF.

This clonotype was seen at least ten times. The chain combines TRBV10-3 with TRBJ2-7, with TRBD2 identical over 11 bases. The junction had 11 bases not matched to a gene; V was cut back by 0 bases and J by 1 base. Germline V gene lookup returns CDR1 ENHRY and CDR2 SYGVKD. The CDR3 is 19 residues long. The CDR3: CAISESMLAGGRISYEQYF. The CDR3 DNA reads TGTGCCATCAGTGAGTCGATGTTAGCGGGAGGGCGTATATCCTACGAGCAGTACTTC.

This clonotype was found many times. The chain uses TRBV6-1 and TRBJ1-1; D perhaps matches TRBD1 (5 bases). The CDR3 contains 11 residues. Germline V CDR1 and CDR2: MNHNS, SASEGT. Trimming took off 6 bases at V and 7 bases at J, with 9 bases between the two ends. The CDR3 reads CASRSGSEAFF. CDR3 nucleotide sequence: TGTGCCAGCAGGTCAGGGAGTGAAGCTTTCTTT.

The sample holds many counts of this clonotype. The rearrangement links TRBV12-3 or TRBV12-4 to TRBJ1-5; D perhaps matches TRBD1 (5 bases). V shed 2 bases and J shed 2 bases, with 13 bases lying between them. The CDR3 is 16 residues long. The CDR3 DNA reads as TGTGCCAGCAGTTTAAGTAGAGGGACCGGCAATCAGCCCCAGCATTTT. This encodes CASSLSRGTGNQPQHF.

In its sample, this clonotype was seen a few times. The rearrangement uses TRBV30 and TRBJ1-5, with D unclear. Germline V lookup: CDR1 GTSNPN, CDR2 SVGIG (reference sequence). The CDR3 extends over 12 amino acids. V shed 2 bases and J shed 7 bases, with 9 bases lying between them. CDR3 region: CAWSSEKQPQHF. The CDR3 nucleotides read TGTGCCTGGAGTTCGGAGAAGCAGCCCCAGCATTTT.

This clonotype was counted at least ten times. The CDR3 loop reads CASSLIGETTGGETQYF. CDR3 bases: TGTGCCAGCAGCTTAATCGGGGAAACTACTGGGGGGGAGACCCAGTACTTC. The rearrangement uses TRBV11-2 and TRBJ2-5; D is perhaps TRBD2 (6 bases). The germline V gene has CDR1 SGHAT and CDR2 FQNNGV. V shed 2 bases and J shed 5 bases, with 21 bases lying between them. The CDR3 extends over 17 amino acids.

The chain joins TRBV24-1 to TRBJ1-2; D remains ambiguous. Between the trimmed V and J ends, which lost 5 bases and 3 bases, there was a span of 15 bases. Germline CDR1 KGHDR, CDR2 SFDVKD. The CDR3 has 15 residues. The CDR3 bases are TGTGCCACCAGTGGTCCCGACTCTATCGACTATGGCTACACCTTC. It encodes CATSGPDSIDYGYTF.

This clonotype appeared many times. The V and J genes are TRBV6-2 or TRBV6-3 and TRBJ1-5; D is possibly TRBD1 (6 bases). The CDR3 has 14 residues. Looked up from germline, CDR1 is MNHEY and CDR2 is SVGEGT. CDR3 in amino acids: CLRTVQYSNQPQHF. In DNA form, the CDR3 reads TGTTTGAGGACAGTACAATATAGCAATCAGCCCCAGCATTTT.

This clonotype has at least ten counts. This chain uses TRBV12-3 or TRBV12-4 with TRBJ1-1; D not resolved. V was shortened by 5 bases and J by 7 bases, with 20 bases between the two germline ends. CDR3 length: 15 amino acids. This chain's CDR3 is CASSRTLTNLGEAFF. The CDR3 DNA sequence: TGTGCCAGCAGTCGAACTCTGACGAACTTGGGTGAAGCTTTCTTT.

In its sample, this clonotype was seen many times. The genes are TRBV6-5 and TRBJ2-7; a possible D gene is TRBD1 (5 bases). V lost 6 bases, J lost 0 bases, and 9 bases lay in between. CDR1 and CDR2 from the germline V gene are MNHEY and SVGAGI. CDR3 length: 13 residues. CDR3 region: CASSAGYSYEQYF. As DNA, the CDR3 is TGTGCCAGCAGCGCAGGGTACTCCTACGAGCAGTACTTC.

This clonotype was recorded at least ten times. CDR3 sequence reads: CASSYGSRGTARSGANVLTF. CDR3 DNA: TGTGCCAGCAGTTACGGGAGCCGTGGGACAGCCCGCTCTGGGGCCAACGTCCTGACTTTC. The V call is TRBV6-2 or TRBV6-3, the J call TRBJ2-6, with 7 bases that match TRBD1. The CDR3 is 20 amino acids. J gave up 0 bases and V 2 bases, and 13 bases lay outside the gene matches. Germline V lookup: CDR1 MNHEY, CDR2 SVGEGT.

In its sample, this clonotype was seen a few times. V usage is TRBV6-1 and J usage is TRBJ2-7; 10 bases are a match to TRBD2. This CDR3 is 14 amino acids long. Germline CDR1 reads MNHNS; CDR2 reads SASEGT. The trim removed 8 bases at V and 4 bases at J, leaving 8 bases unmatched. The CDR3 DNA is TGTGCCAGCCGCCAGCGGGAGGGCCTGTACGAGCAGTACTTC. It specifies CASRQREGLYEQYF.

The gene calls are TRBV6-1 and TRBJ2-7; no clear D gene. Germline V gene sequence: CDR1 MNHNS, CDR2 SASEGT. The CDR3 sequence is 12 residues long. Trimming took off 7 bases at V and 7 bases at J, with 14 bases between the two ends. The CDR3 DNA reads TGTGCCAGCAAGACGGACGTCGGGGAGCAGTACTTC. This sequence encodes CASKTDVGEQYF.

CDR3 DNA: TGTGCCAGCAGCCAAGATATATGGGAGCAGGGGGTTTCGGATGAAGCTTTCTTT. This sequence encodes CASSQDIWEQGVSDEAFF. This rearrangement joins TRBV4-2 to TRBJ1-1, with 7 positions matching TRBD1. The CDR3 extends over 18 amino acids. J gave up 7 bases and V 0 bases, and 17 bases lay outside the gene matches. Germline CDR1 and CDR2: LGHNA and YNFKEQ.

This clonotype was detected ten times or more. The chain carries TRBV2 and TRBJ2-7; D gene uncertain. V was pared by 6 bases and J by 7 bases, with 10 bases between. This CDR3 contains 11 residues. The germline V gene has CDR1 SNHLY and CDR2 FYNNEI. The CDR3 DNA reads as TGTGCCAGCAGGGCCTTCGGGGAGCAGTACTTC. Amino acid sequence: CASRAFGEQYF.

The V gene is TRBV28, the J gene TRBJ1-1; D gene ambiguous. The germline V gene encodes CDR1 MDHEN and CDR2 SYDVKM. CDR3 length: 15 residues. V was pared by 8 bases and J by 0 bases, with 16 bases between. The CDR3: CASGSLQRMNTEAFF. Here the CDR3 DNA reads TGTGCCAGCGGTTCTTTACAGAGAATGAACACTGAAGCTTTCTTT.

The CDR3 DNA reads TGTGCCAGCAGTGGTCACCCTGGCTACACCTTC. Its translation: CASSGHPGYTF. The V gene is TRBV2, the J gene TRBJ1-2; D call uncertain. Trimming removed 4 bases at V and 7 bases at J, with 7 bases between. Germline loops: CDR1 SNHLY, CDR2 FYNNEI. This CDR3 has 11 amino acids.

This clonotype showed up many times. This chain links TRBV11-2 with TRBJ2-7, with 8 bases matching TRBD1. This CDR3 region has 16 residues. Germline CDR1 SGHAT, CDR2 FQNNGV. With V trimmed by 0 bases and J by 0 bases, 4 bases remained unmatched. CDR3 sequence: CASSLDWTGSSYEQYF. Here the CDR3 DNA reads TGTGCCAGCAGCTTAGATTGGACAGGGAGCTCCTACGAGCAGTACTTC. Combining the CDR3 with reference TRBV11-2 and TRBJ2-7 gives the whole variable domain EAGVAQSPRYKIIEKRQSVAFWCNPISGHATLYWYQQILGQGPKLLIQFQNNGVVDDSQLPKDRFSAERLKGVDSTLKIQPAKLEDSAVYLCASSLDWTGSSYEQYFGPGTRLTVT.

The sample holds many counts of this clonotype. The chain has TRBV6-1 and TRBJ1-1; D gene uncertain. Germline CDR1 is MNHNS and CDR2 is SASEGT. This CDR3 has 14 residues. Trimming cost V 2 bases and J 1 base, with 8 bases left between them. The CDR3 loop reads CASSEWAANTEAFF. The CDR3 DNA follows: TGTGCCAGCAGTGAATGGGCAGCGAACACTGAAGCTTTCTTT.